This is a list of T cell receptor beta chains from one sample in a study of T cells in Graves' hyperthyroidism and ophthalmopathy. In TCRdb, the multiplex PCR reads were re-called with MiXCR into one record per CDR3 protein. The data contain about 360,000 distinct CDR3 sequences, approximately 20% of them singletons. The source material was blood. The receptor set was obtained from a woman aged 18-30 years with Graves' hyperthyroidism. Both conserved end residues are part of each CDR3. The order of the fields is V gene, D gene, J gene, clone size, CDR3 DNA, CDR3 protein. D genes are given only for firm matches. Clone size is given for some rows only: seen once, a few or many times, or a class if the clone is expanded.

TRBV5-6	.	TRBJ1-1	many	TGTGCCAGCAGCCGGGTAGGGATGAACACTGAAGCTTTCTTT	CASSRVGMNTEAFF
TRBV3-1	TRBD2	TRBJ2-7	few	TGTGCCAGCAGCCAGACTAGCGGGGGTGGTACCTCCTACGAGCAGTACTTC	CASSQTSGGGTSYEQYF
TRBV11-2	TRBD2	TRBJ2-5	.	TGTGCCAGCAGATCCGAGTCGCGGGGGGGCCAAGAGACCCAGTACTTC	CASRSESRGGQETQYF
TRBV6-1	.	TRBJ2-2	many	TGTGCCAGCATGACAGGGACTGACACCGGGGAGCTGTTTTTT	CASMTGTDTGELFF
TRBV12-3/TRBV12-4	.	TRBJ2-7	many	TGTGCCAGCCGTGCCCTCGACGAGCAGTACTTC	CASRALDEQYF
TRBV5-1	TRBD1	TRBJ2-7	many	TGCGCCAGCAGCGGGGGGACAGGATCGTCTACCTTC	CASSGGTGSSTF
TRBV5-1	.	TRBJ1-1	.	TGCGCCAGCAGCCCCTTCACAGCGGGTACGGACACTGAAGCTTTCTTT	CASSPFTAGTDTEAFF
TRBV27	TRBD1	TRBJ2-7	many	TGTGCCAGCAGCTCAAGTCTGGGACAGGACATCTACGAGCAGTACTTC	CASSSSLGQDIYEQYF
TRBV11-2	.	TRBJ1-2	.	TGTGCCAGCAGCTCACGGGCCGGGGAGCGACGCCCCTATGGCTACACCTTC	CASSSRAGERRPYGYTF
TRBV4-2	TRBD1	TRBJ2-7	many	TGTGCCAGCAGCCAAGGGGACAGAGTGACCTACGAGCAGTACTTC	CASSQGDRVTYEQYF
TRBV13	.	TRBJ2-6	.	TGTGCCAGCAGCTCCCCCTCGGTTGCTGGGGCCAACGTCCTGAGGTTC	CASSSPSVAGANVLRF
TRBV10-2	TRBD1	TRBJ2-5	.	TGCGCCAGCAGTGAGGGGCAGGGGGCTCGGGAGACCCAGTACTTC	CASSEGQGARETQYF
TRBV10-3	TRBD1	TRBJ1-2	many	TGTGCCATCAGTGCGGACAGGGGATTTCACCTAGACTATGGCTACACCTTC	CAISADRGFHLDYGYTF
TRBV11-1	TRBD2	TRBJ2-2	.	TGTGCCAGCAGCTCCCTTAGCGGGGGGGCCGTCGGGGAGCTGTTTTTT	CASSSLSGGAVGELFF
TRBV30	.	TRBJ1-5	many	TGTGCCTGGAGTGTCTTGGGGCCCCAGCATTTT	CAWSVLGPQHF
TRBV10-3	.	TRBJ1-1	many	TGTGCCATCAGTGCGACAGACCGGTCTGAAGCTTTCTTT	CAISATDRSEAFF
TRBV5-1	TRBD1	TRBJ2-4	few	TGCGCCAGCACCGGACAGGGCTTAGCCAAAAACATTCAGTACTTC	CASTGQGLAKNIQYF
TRBV28	.	TRBJ1-1	.	TGTGCCAGCAGTTTAAGAGCGGTCGCCCATGAAGCTTTCTTT	CASSLRAVAHEAFF
TRBV24-1	.	TRBJ2-5	many	TGTGCCACCAGTGATCGCCGGGACACCGAGACCCAGTACTTC	CATSDRRDTETQYF
TRBV12-3/TRBV12-4	.	TRBJ1-5	many	TGTGCCAGCAGTTTAGAACGGGGGTACCAGCCCCAGCATTTT	CASSLERGYQPQHF
TRBV6-7	.	TRBJ1-5	many	TGTGCCAGCAGTTTATACCAGACGTGGTATCAGCCCCAGCATTTT	CASSLYQTWYQPQHF
TRBV2	.	TRBJ2-7	many	TGTGCCAGCACCGCCGGGCCTCGCTCCTACGAGCAGTACTTC	CASTAGPRSYEQYF
TRBV9	TRBD1	TRBJ1-1	few	TGTGCCAGCAGCACACAGGGGGAGTACACTGAAGCTTTCTTT	CASSTQGEYTEAFF
TRBV9	.	TRBJ1-1	.	TGTGCCAGCAGCGAGTGGGGTGGACGGAGCACTGAAGCTTTCTTT	CASSEWGGRSTEAFF
TRBV28	.	TRBJ2-7	many	TGTGCCAGCAGCCAAGAAAGGGGTCCGTCCTACGAGCAGTACTTC	CASSQERGPSYEQYF
TRBV25-1	.	TRBJ2-2	.	TGTGCCAGCAGTTGGTCTCCCGGGGAGCTGTTTTTT	CASSWSPGELFF
TRBV6-1	TRBD1	TRBJ1-2	many	TGTGCCAGCAGAAAGACAGGGGGCGATGGCTACACCTTC	CASRKTGGDGYTF
TRBV19	TRBD1	TRBJ2-5	many	TGTGCCAGTAGTCCCAGGACAGGGGTCGAAGAGACCCAGTACTTC	CASSPRTGVEETQYF
TRBV6-1	.	TRBJ1-1	.	TGTGCCAGCAGTACGGGGCGAAGTAGGGCTTTCTTT	CASSTGRSRAFF
TRBV7-2	.	TRBJ1-2	many	TGTGCCAGCACCTTATCACTTGACACGAACTATGGCTACACCTTC	CASTLSLDTNYGYTF
TRBV18	TRBD1	TRBJ2-5	many	TGTGCCAGCTCACCCAACAGGGGGCCGGAGACCCAGTACTTC	CASSPNRGPETQYF
TRBV6-5	TRBD1	TRBJ1-5	.	TGTGCCAGCAGTTCGTCTTACAGGGGGCACGACAATCAGCCCCAGCATTTT	CASSSSYRGHDNQPQHF
TRBV7-9	.	TRBJ2-7	few	TGTGCCAGCAGCCCCCACGGGATGGGGATCTACGAGCAGTACTTC	CASSPHGMGIYEQYF
TRBV6-1	TRBD1	TRBJ1-1	many	TGTGCCAGCAGTGAACTCAGGGGGAAAGCTTTCTTT	CASSELRGKAFF
TRBV20-1	TRBD1	TRBJ1-1	many	TGCAGTGCTTCAAAGGACAGGGGCTCCACTGAAGCTTTCTTT	CSASKDRGSTEAFF
TRBV6-5	.	TRBJ2-7	many	TGTGCCAGCAGTTACTCGAGTGGGAGCGGCGAGCAGTACTTC	CASSYSSGSGEQYF
TRBV11-2	.	TRBJ1-1	.	TGTGCCAGCAGCTTCCGTGGGGGTTTTTCTGAAGCTTTCTTT	CASSFRGGFSEAFF